Sequencing of this TCR beta chain was carried out in a study of T cells after yellow fever vaccination. Study overall: The fractions with low cell numbers were processed using SMART-Seq v4 Ultra Low Input.

This clonotype was observed once. Its target is unknown. Findings of the study overall: Booster sampling recovered most clones from primary vaccination (under 98% CD4, roughly 86% CD8).

V lost 4 bases to trimming and J lost 5 bases, with 17 bases between them. Germline V gene sequence: CDR1 SEHNR, CDR2 FQNEAQ (reference sequence). This CDR3 contains 15 residues. Each CDR3 protein gets one entry after TCRdb re-called the 5' RACE reads with MiXCR. Here the sample spans 130,000 or so distinct CDR3 sequences, about 16% being singletons. The receptor was derived from a man between 18 and 29 years old who received the YFV17D yellow fever vaccine. This rearrangement joins TRBV7-9 to TRBJ2-5; possible D gene TRBD2, 6 bases. The sequenced sample was CD8+ T cells sorted from PBMCs, obtained 5 days after the yellow fever booster vaccination. The CDR3 here is CASSSPRAGTETQYF. DNA for the CDR3: TGTGCCAGCAGCTCCCCCAGGGCGGGGACGGAGACCCAGTACTTC.